The entry that follows covers one T cell receptor beta chain sequence. Its matching antigen is unknown. These data come from a study of monozygotic twins with inflammatory bowel disease. Study-wide results and caveats: Distinct T cell subtypes could not be told apart. Twins classed as concordant or discordant showed no difference in repertoire similarity, possibly from limited power.

TCRdb re-called the 5' RACE reads and gives one entry per CDR3 protein, without DNA. The sample table includes just over 300,000 distinct CDR3 sequences. Germline V gene lookup returns CDR1 SGHDN and CDR2 FVKESK. The length of the CDR3 is 13 residues. The clonotype originates from a human donor with ulcerative colitis or Crohn's disease, or a healthy co-twin of an affected twin (not recorded which). V gene TRBV14 combines with J gene TRBJ1-1. Sample: blood. CDR3: CASSMSTRTEAFF.